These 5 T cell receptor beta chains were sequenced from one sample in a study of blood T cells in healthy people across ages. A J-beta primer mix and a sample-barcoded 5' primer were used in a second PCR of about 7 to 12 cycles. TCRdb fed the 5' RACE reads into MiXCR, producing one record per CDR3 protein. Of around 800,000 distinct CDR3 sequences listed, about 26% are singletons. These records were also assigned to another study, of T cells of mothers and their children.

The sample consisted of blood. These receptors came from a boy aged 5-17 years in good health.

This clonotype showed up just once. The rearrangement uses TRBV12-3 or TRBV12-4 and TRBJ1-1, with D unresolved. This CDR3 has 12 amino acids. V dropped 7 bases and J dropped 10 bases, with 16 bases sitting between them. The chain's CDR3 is CASTPAVVGAFF. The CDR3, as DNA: TGTGCCAGCACCCCCGCTGTGGTAGGAGCTTTCTTT.

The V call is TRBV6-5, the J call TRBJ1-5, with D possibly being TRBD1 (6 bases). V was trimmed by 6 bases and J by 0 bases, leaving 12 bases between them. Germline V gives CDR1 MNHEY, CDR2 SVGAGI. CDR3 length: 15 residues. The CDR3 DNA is TGTGCCAGCAGCCCCGACAGGAGTAGCAATCAGCCCCAGCATTTT. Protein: CASSPDRSSNQPQHF.

The CDR3 bases are TGTGCCAGCAGCTTCTCTAGTGCCCCCACAGATACGCAGTATTTT. This sequence encodes CASSFSSAPTDTQYF. This chain joins TRBV3-1 and TRBJ2-3; unclear D gene. V lost 5 bases and J lost 2, with 14 bases in between. CDR1 is LGHDT and CDR2 is YNNKEL in the germline V gene (reference sequence). This CDR3 is built from 15 residues.

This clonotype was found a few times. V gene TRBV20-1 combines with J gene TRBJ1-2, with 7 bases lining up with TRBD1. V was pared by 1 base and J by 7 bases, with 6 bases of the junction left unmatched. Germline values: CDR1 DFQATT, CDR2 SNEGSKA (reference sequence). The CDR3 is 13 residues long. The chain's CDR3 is CSARAEGASGYTF. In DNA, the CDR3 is TGCAGTGCTAGAGCCGAGGGGGCTTCTGGCTACACCTTC.

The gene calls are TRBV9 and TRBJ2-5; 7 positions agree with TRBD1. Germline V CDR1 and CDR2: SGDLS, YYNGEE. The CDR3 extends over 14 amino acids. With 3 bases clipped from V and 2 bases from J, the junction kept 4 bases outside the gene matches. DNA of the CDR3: TGTGCCAGCAGCGCCCGGGGACAGCAAGAGACCCAGTACTTC. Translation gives CASSARGQQETQYF.